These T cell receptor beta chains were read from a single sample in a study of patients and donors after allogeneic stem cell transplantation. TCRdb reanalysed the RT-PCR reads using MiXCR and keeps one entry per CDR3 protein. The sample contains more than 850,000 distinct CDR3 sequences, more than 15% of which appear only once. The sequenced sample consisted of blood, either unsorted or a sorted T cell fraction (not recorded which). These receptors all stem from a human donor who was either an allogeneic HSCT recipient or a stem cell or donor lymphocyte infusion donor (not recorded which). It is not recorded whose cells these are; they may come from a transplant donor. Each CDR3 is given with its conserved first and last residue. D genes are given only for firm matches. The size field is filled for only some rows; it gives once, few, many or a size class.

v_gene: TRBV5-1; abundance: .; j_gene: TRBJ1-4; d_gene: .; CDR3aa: CASSKDSRPEKLFF; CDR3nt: TGCGCCAGCAGCAAGGACAGCAGGCCCGAAAAACTGTTTTTT
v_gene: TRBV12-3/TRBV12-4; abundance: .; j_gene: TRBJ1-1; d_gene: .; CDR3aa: CASSQMTEAFF; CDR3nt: TGTGCCAGCAGCCAGATGACTGAAGCTTTCTTT
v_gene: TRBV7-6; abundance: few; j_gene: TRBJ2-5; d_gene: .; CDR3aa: CASSLEAIPQETQYF; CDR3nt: TGTGCCAGCAGCTTAGAAGCCATCCCCCAAGAGACCCAGTACTTC
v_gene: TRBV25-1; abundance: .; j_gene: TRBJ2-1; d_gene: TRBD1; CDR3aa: CASSGPDRGLYNEQFF; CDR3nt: TGTGCCAGCAGTGGCCCGGACAGGGGGTTGTACAATGAGCAGTTCTTC
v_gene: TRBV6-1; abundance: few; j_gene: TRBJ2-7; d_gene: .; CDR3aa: CASSEETAISYEQYF; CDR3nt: TGTGCCAGCAGTGAAGAGACAGCGATCTCCTACGAGCAGTACTTC
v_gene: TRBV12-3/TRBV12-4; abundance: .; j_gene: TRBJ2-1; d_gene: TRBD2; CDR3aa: CASSHYGLAGGLYNEQFF; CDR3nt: TGTGCCAGCAGTCATTACGGACTAGCGGGAGGACTCTACAATGAGCAGTTCTTC
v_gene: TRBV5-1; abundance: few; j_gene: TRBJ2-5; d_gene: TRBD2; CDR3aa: CASSLEASGRLKTQYF; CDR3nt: TGCGCCAGCAGCTTGGAGGCTAGCGGGAGGTTGAAGACCCAGTACTTC
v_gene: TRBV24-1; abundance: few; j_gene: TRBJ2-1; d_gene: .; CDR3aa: CATSERYNQQFF; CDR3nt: TGTGCCACCAGTGAGAGATACAATCAGCAGTTCTTC
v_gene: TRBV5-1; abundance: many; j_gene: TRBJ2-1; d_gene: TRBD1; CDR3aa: CANPGQGVKNEQFF; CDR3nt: TGCGCCAACCCCGGACAGGGGGTTAAGAATGAGCAGTTCTTC
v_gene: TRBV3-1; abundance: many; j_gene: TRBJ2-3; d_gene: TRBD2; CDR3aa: CASSRTSGADTQYF; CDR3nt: TGTGCCAGCAGCCGGACTAGCGGGGCAGATACGCAGTATTTT
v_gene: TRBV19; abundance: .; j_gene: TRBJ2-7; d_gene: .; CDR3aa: CASNGGYEQYF; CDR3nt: TGTGCCAGTAACGGGGGTTACGAGCAGTACTTC
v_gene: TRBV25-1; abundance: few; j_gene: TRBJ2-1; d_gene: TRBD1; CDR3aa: CASSIRQGVFNEQFF; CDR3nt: TGTGCCAGCAGTATTCGACAGGGGGTCTTTAATGAGCAGTTCTTC
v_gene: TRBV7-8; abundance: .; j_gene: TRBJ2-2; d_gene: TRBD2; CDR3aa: CASSPNAGTRYTGELFF; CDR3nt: TGTGCCAGCAGCCCGAACGCCGGGACTAGATACACCGGGGAGCTGTTTTTT
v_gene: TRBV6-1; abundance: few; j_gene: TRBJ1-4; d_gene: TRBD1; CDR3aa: CASTSSGGEKLFF; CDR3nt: TGTGCCAGCACCTCGTCAGGGGGAGAAAAACTGTTTTTT
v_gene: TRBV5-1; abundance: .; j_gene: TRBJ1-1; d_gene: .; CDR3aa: CASSRGDTEKAFF; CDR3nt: TGCGCCAGCAGTCGCGGGGACACGGAAAAAGCTTTCTTT
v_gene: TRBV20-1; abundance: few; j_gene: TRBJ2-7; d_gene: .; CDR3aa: CSATNRETYEQYF; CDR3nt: TGCAGTGCGACCAACAGGGAAACCTACGAGCAGTACTTC
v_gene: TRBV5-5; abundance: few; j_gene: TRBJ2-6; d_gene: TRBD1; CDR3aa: CASSFRQGLSGANVLTF; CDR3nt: TGTGCCAGCAGCTTCCGACAGGGTCTCTCTGGGGCCAACGTCCTGACTTTC
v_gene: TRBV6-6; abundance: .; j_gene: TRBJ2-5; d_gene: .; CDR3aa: CASSYEGLETQYF; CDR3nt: TGTGCCAGCAGTTACGAGGGGCTCGAGACCCAGTACTTC
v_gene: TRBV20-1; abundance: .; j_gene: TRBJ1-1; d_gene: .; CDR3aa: CSAGMKGNTEAFF; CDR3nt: TGCAGTGCTGGAATGAAGGGTAACACTGAAGCTTTCTTT
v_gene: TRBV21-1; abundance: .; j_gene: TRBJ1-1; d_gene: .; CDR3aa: CASSNRSGMNTEAFF; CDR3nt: TGTGCCAGCAGCAACAGATCGGGAATGAACACTGAAGCTTTCTTT
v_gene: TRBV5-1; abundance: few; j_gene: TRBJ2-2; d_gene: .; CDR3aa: CASSLVVSTGELFF; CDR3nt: TGCGCCAGCAGCTTGGTCGTCAGTACCGGGGAGCTGTTTTTT
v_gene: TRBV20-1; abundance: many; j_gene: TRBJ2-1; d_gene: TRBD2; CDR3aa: CSAPDGTSGFNEQFF; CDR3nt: TGCAGTGCACCCGACGGGACTAGCGGGTTTAATGAGCAGTTCTTC
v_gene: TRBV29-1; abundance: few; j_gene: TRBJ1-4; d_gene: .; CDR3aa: CSVEEEGRDEKLFF; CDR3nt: TGCAGCGTTGAAGAAGAGGGTAGGGATGAAAAACTGTTTTTT
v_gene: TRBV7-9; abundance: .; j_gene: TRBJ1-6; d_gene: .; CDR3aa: CASSFGTNNSPLHF; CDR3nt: TGTGCCAGCAGCTTTGGGACAAATAATTCACCCCTCCACTTT
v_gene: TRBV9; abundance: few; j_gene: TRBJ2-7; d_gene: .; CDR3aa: CASSPEGRLLSEQYF; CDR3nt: TGTGCCAGCAGCCCGGAGGGCAGGCTTTTATCCGAGCAGTACTTC
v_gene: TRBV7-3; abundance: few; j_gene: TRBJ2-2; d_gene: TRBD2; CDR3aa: CASSPTSDGELFF; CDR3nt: TGTGCCAGCAGCCCCACTAGCGACGGGGAGCTGTTTTTT